The T cell receptor (beta chain) described here comes from a study of T cell clonotyping in hematopoietic cell transplantation. CDR1 is MDHEN, CDR2 SYDVKM, per germline. The CDR3 loop spans 15 amino acids. V gave up 6 bases and J gave up 6 bases; unmatched junction bases: 7. Sequencing used immunoSEQ multiplex PCR; TCRdb keeps in-frame clones, though not all of them. In the table there are 25,000 to 35,000 clones, under 85% of which are singletons. Time point given: recipient sample about 28 days before transplant, after cytoreduction. V usage is TRBV28 and J usage is TRBJ1-5; 11 bases map to TRBD1. Sequenced here: peripheral blood mononuclear cells, sampled before stem cell transplant. This TCR came from a man between 50 and 59 years old with myelodysplastic syndrome. Some clones in this sample may be carry-over from other donors' samples. CDR3 sequence (DNA): TGTGCCAGCAGACGGACAGGGGGCGCGGTTCAGCCCCAGCATTTT. It yields the protein CASRRTGGAVQPQHF.